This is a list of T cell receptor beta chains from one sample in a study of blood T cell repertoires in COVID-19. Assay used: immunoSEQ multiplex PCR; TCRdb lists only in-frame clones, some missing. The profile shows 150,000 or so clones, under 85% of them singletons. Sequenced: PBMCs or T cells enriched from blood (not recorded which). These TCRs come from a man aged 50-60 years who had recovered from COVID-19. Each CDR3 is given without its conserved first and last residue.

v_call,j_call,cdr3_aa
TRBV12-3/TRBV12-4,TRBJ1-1,ASSLQGNTEAF
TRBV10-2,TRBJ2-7,ASSEGHEQY
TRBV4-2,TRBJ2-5,ASSQEEGSLETQY
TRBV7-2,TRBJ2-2,ASSPGSGAGELF
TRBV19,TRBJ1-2,ASSRQGSYGYT
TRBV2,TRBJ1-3,ASSSQGPGNTIY
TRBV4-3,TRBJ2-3,ASSLGQGWADTQY
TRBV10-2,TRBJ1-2,ASGRQAEGGYT
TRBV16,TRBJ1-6,ASSQSAGGDSPLH
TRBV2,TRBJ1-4,ASSDRATNEKLF
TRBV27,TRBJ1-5,ASSCPPGDRGDQPQH
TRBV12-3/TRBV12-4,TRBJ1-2,ASSHDRGYGYT
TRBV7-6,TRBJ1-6,ASSLLDLGRTNSPLH
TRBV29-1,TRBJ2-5,SVVAQGAQETQY
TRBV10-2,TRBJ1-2,ASSESTNYGYT
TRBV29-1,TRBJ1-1,SVEDWDQTGTGNEAF
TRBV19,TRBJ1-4,ASSWSATNEKLF
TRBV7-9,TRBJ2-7,ASSTDRGQLKY
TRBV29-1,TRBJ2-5,SVATGVGETQY
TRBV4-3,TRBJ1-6,ASRRDSLGSYNSPLH
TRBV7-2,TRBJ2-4,ASSPSGGGSNIQY
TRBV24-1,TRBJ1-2,ATSDGGQGYGYT
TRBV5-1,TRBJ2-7,ASSPAGYEQY
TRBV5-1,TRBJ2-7,ASSLDRGSSYEQY
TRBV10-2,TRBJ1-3,ASSAGQINTIY
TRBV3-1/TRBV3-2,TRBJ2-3,ASSFGGTDTQY
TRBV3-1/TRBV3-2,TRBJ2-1,ASSLTLAGSYNEQF
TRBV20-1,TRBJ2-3,SASASGGVLDTQY
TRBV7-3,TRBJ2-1,ASSLTRSNEQF
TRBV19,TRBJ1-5,ASSNTGLGAQPQH
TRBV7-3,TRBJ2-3,ASSLTFGFMAQY
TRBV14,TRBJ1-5,ASSRGGNQPQH
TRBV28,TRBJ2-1,ASSLNRAEQF
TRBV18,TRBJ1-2,ASSPLGTDVNGYT
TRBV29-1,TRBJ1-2,SVEVQMNYGYT
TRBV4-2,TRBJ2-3,ASSQRGAGGPRNTDTQY
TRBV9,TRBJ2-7,ASSVLDNSYEQY
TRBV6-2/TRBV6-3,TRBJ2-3,ASSYSSLAMRVSSTDTQY
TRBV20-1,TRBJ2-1,SARSNNEQF
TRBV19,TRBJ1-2,ASSRRQTDGYT
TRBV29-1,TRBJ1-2,SVESTGGWIYGYT
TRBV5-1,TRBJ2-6,ASSLGQLSGANVLT
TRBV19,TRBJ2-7,ASSSSGEQY
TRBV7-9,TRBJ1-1,ASSFTGGDYTEAF
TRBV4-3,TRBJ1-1,ASSQEAAWNTEAF
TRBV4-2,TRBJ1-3,ASSQDRVVGNTIY
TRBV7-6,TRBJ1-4,ASSPSVAGSEKLF
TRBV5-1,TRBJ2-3,ASSFSGFDFTDTQY
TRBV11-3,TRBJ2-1,ASSLEGQGYNEQF